The T cell receptor (beta chain) under discussion was sequenced for a study of shared clonotypes between healthy human individuals. Here immunoSEQ multiplex PCR was the method, and the copy in TCRdb shows in-frame clones only, minus some. The sample lists about 500,000 clones, 60% to 80% occurring once. The V gene end was trimmed by 4 bases and the J gene end by 4 bases; junction bases not matched to a gene: 7. Germline values: CDR1 ENHRY, CDR2 SYGVKD. This CDR3 has 15 residues. Caucasian adults living in Nashville, Tennessee, provided all samples. Sequencing was performed on PBMCs. The chain recombines TRBV10-3 with TRBJ2-1; 7 positions match TRBD2. The clonotype originates from a woman aged 40 to 50 in good health. Some clones in this sample may be carry-over from other donors' samples. CDR3 residues: CAISALAAGYNEQFF. CDR3 DNA sequence: TGTGCCATCAGTGCTCTAGCGGCGGGATACAATGAGCAGTTCTTC.